One TCR beta chain is described in this entry. Its antigen remains unknown. TCRdb's copy holds only in-frame clones and misses some; the assay was immunoSEQ multiplex PCR. Of 90,000 to 150,000 clones listed, approximately 86% are singletons. The sample originates from a study of T cell responses to AZD1222 COVID-19 vaccine. Notes on the study in general: Donors were chiefly white British, with a greater number of females, and clonal diversity was perhaps underestimated. Recipients of AZD1222 seropositive at baseline numbered only six or seven. Sampling that yielded the repertoires occurred only after the peak T cell response. Epitopes outside B.1.351 and B.1.1.7 mutated regions reportedly drew nearly half of spike TCRs.

The germline gives CDR1 SGHTA, CDR2 FQGNSA. The CDR3 runs 13 residues. Trimming left V 0 bases short and J 10 bases short, with 10 bases between. The rearrangement joins TRBV7-2 to TRBJ2-1, with D possibly matching TRBD2 (7 bases). This TCR was recovered from an adult in good health. The sequencing used peripheral blood, collected on day 0 of AZD1222 vaccination. CDR3 protein: CASSLAGGGEQFF. The CDR3 DNA follows: TGTGCCAGCAGCTTAGCGGGAGGGGGGGAGCAGTTCTTC. Full variable domain (rest looked up from reference TRBV7-2 and TRBJ2-1): GAGVSQSPSNKVTEKGKDVELRCDPISGHTALYWYRQSLGQGLEFLIYFQGNSAPDKSGLPSDRFSAERTGGSVSTLTIQRTQQEDSAVYLCASSLAGGGEQFFGPGTRLTVL.